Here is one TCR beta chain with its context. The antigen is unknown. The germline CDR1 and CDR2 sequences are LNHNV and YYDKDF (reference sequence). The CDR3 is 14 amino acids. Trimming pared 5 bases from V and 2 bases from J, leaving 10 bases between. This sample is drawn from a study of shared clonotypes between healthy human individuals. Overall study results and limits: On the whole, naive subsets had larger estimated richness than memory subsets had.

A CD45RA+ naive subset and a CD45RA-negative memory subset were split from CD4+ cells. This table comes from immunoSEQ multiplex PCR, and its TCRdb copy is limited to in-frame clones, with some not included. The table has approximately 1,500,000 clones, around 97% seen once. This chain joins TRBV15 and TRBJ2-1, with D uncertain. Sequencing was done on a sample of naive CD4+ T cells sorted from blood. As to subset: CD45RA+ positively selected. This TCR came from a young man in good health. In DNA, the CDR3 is TGTGCCACCAGCCGGAGTCCCACCTACAATGAGCAGTTCTTC. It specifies CATSRSPTYNEQFF.